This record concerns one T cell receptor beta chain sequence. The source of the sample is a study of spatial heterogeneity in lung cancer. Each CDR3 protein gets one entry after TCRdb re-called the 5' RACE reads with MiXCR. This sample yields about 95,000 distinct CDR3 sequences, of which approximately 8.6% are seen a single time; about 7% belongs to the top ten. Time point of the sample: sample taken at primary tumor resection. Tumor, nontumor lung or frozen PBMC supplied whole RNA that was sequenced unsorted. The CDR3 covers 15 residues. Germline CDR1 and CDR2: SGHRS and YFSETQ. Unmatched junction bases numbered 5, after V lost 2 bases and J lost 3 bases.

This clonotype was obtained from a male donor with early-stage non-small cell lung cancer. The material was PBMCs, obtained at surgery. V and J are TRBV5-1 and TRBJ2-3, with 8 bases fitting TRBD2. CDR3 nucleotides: TGCGCCAGCAGCTTCCAAGGACTAGCAACAGATACGCAGTATTTT. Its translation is CASSFQGLATDTQYF.